The 25 T cell receptor beta chains listed next were all sequenced from one sample in a study of blood T cell repertoires in COVID-19. Here immunoSEQ multiplex PCR was the method, and the copy in TCRdb shows in-frame clones only, minus some. The data contain around 180,000 clones, roughly 82% of them seen just once; the ten biggest clones take up under 5.5%. Sequenced: peripheral blood. Receptor source: a woman younger than 45 with acute or convalescent COVID-19.

The rearrangement uses TRBV5-1 and TRBJ1-6; D not resolved. The germline V gene encodes CDR1 SGHRS and CDR2 YFSETQ. V dropped 7 bases and J dropped 8 bases, with 13 bases sitting between them. The CDR3 runs 13 residues. Here the CDR3 reads CASRQPGDSPLHF. The CDR3 DNA is TGCGCCAGCCGCCAACCCGGGGATTCACCCCTCCACTTT.

V usage is TRBV18 and J usage is TRBJ1-3, with D possibly being TRBD1 (6 bases). Germline assignment: CDR1 KGHSH and CDR2 LQKENI. Between the trimmed V and J ends, which lost 4 bases and 0 bases, there was a span of 7 bases. The CDR3 extends over 14 amino acids. This CDR3 is CASSLDSSGNTIYF. The CDR3 DNA reads TGTGCCAGCTCACTGGACAGCTCTGGAAACACCATATATTTT.

The J gene is TRBJ1-4, the V gene TRBV10-3; possible D gene TRBD1, 6 bases. This CDR3 region has 14 residues. Trimming shortened V by 5 bases and J by 1 base, and 8 bases separated the two germline ends. From germline, CDR1 is ENHRY and CDR2 SYGVKD. CDR3 nucleotides: TGTGCCATCAGTACGACAGGAACTAATGAAAAACTGTTTTTT. This sequence encodes CAISTTGTNEKLFF.

V usage is TRBV19 and J usage is TRBJ2-5; D might be TRBD2 (5 bases). Trimming removed 5 bases from V and 5 bases from J, with 15 bases in between. Germline lookup yields CDR1 LNHDA and CDR2 SQIVND (reference sequence). This CDR3 has 14 residues. CDR3: CASSPGEVEETQYF. The CDR3 DNA reads TGTGCCAGTAGTCCCGGGGAAGTCGAGGAGACCCAGTACTTC.

Only a few counts were recorded for this clone. V and J are TRBV5-4 and TRBJ2-7; 9 bases agree with TRBD1. Trimming took 3 bases from V and 5 from J; bases not matched to a gene: 12. This CDR3 is 16 amino acids long. Germline V lookup: CDR1 SGHNT, CDR2 YYREEE (reference sequence). The CDR3, as DNA: TGTGCCAGCAGCTGGAAACCCGGGACAGGGATAAACGAGCAGTACTTC. Its translation is CASSWKPGTGINEQYF.

This rearrangement joins TRBV19 to TRBJ2-1, with 9 bases identical to TRBD1. CDR1 LNHDA and CDR2 SQIVND come from the germline V gene (reference sequence). This CDR3 is 15 amino acids long. V lost 9 bases and J lost 8; bases outside the gene matches: 14. CDR3 DNA: TGTGCCAGCTTCCCCGGGACAGGGAACGTACATGAGCAGTTCTTC. This encodes CASFPGTGNVHEQFF.

This clone was seen a single time. The chain links TRBV7-8 to TRBJ1-6, with D maybe TRBD1 (6 bases). V was clipped by 2 bases and J by 8 bases, with 16 bases between them. This CDR3 comprises 16 residues. Germline assignment: CDR1 SGHVS and CDR2 FQNEAQ. The CDR3 reads CASSLKGVGTHSPLHF. The CDR3 region has the DNA TGTGCCAGCAGCTTAAAGGGAGTGGGGACACATTCACCCCTCCACTTT.

This sequence joins TRBV7-2 and TRBJ2-1; TRBD1 agrees at 7 bases. V lost 7 bases to trimming and J lost 6 bases; unmatched junction nucleotides: 9. Germline CDR1 and CDR2: SGHTA and FQGNSA. The CDR3 totals 14 residues. The CDR3: CASTPDRVANEQFF. Written as DNA, the CDR3 is TGTGCCAGCACCCCTGACAGGGTAGCCAATGAGCAGTTCTTC.

V gene TRBV6-2 or TRBV6-3 combines with J gene TRBJ1-1; 7 positions match TRBD1. This CDR3 contains 14 residues. V was pared by 6 bases and J by 5 bases, with 9 bases of the junction left unmatched. Germline-derived CDR1 and CDR2 are MNHEY and SVGEGT. The CDR3 sequence is CASSRDRARTEAFF. DNA of the CDR3: TGTGCCAGCAGCCGGGACAGAGCGAGGACTGAAGCTTTCTTT.

J is TRBJ1-2 and V is TRBV6-5; 8 bases fit TRBD1. V lost 6 bases, J lost 6 bases, and 12 bases stayed unmatched. Germline-derived CDR1 and CDR2 are MNHEY and SVGAGI. This CDR3 contains 15 residues. The CDR3 sequence is CASRPSGGWGDGYTF. For the CDR3, the DNA is TGTGCCAGCAGGCCATCAGGGGGCTGGGGTGATGGCTACACCTTC.

The rearrangement uses TRBV19 and TRBJ1-2; 7 nucleotides align to TRBD1. J was trimmed by 5 bases and V by 6 bases; bases with no gene match: 3. CDR1 and CDR2 from the germline V gene are LNHDA and SQIVND (reference sequence). This CDR3 contains 12 residues. As DNA, the CDR3 is TGTGCCAGTAGCCCGACAGGGTATGGCTACACCTTC. Its translation is CASSPTGYGYTF. Together with reference TRBV19 and TRBJ1-2, the CDR3 gives the full variable domain: DGGITQSPKYLFRKEGQNVTLSCEQNLNHDAMYWYRQDPGQGLRLIYYSQIVNDFQKGDIAEGYSVSREKKESFPLTVTSAQKNPTAFYLCASSPTGYGYTFGSGTRLTVV.

V usage is TRBV11-1 and J usage is TRBJ1-2; no clear D gene. This CDR3 comprises 13 residues. Trimming left V 1 base short and J 2 bases short, with 5 bases between. Germline V CDR1 and CDR2: SGHAT, FQDESV (reference sequence). The CDR3 DNA is TGTGCCAGCAGCTTAGGTCAGAACTATGGCTACACCTTC. Translated: CASSLGQNYGYTF.

The chain carries TRBV2 and TRBJ2-3, with a weak D call TRBD2 (5 bases). The CDR3 is 13 residues long. The ends were cut back, 6 bases at V and 4 bases at J, with 11 bases in the middle. CDR1 SNHLY and CDR2 FYNNEI come from the germline V gene. The CDR3 DNA reads TGTGCCAGCAGGGCGGACTCGGCAGATACGCAGTATTTT. Translation: CASRADSADTQYF.

This chain uses TRBV19 with TRBJ1-1, with D hard to call. Trimming cost V 0 bases and J 8 bases, with 13 bases left between them. The germline CDR1 and CDR2 sequences are LNHDA and SQIVND (reference sequence). CDR3 length: 14 residues. CDR3 nucleotides: TGTGCCAGTAGTATAGAACCAGGTTCGGGAGAAGCTTTCTTT. Translation gives CASSIEPGSGEAFF.

This clone was detected once. The rearrangement uses TRBV11-2 and TRBJ2-1, with 9 positions matching TRBD2. The CDR3 covers 15 residues. CDR1 is SGHAT, CDR2 FQNNGV, per germline. Trimming at V came to 1 base and at J to 4 bases, leaving 2 bases not matched to a gene. In DNA form, the CDR3 reads TGTGCCAGCAGCTTAGGTAGCGGGAGATACAATGAGCAGTTCTTC. It codes for CASSLGSGRYNEQFF. The full variable domain, with the rest looked up from reference TRBV11-2 and TRBJ2-1, is EAGVAQSPRYKIIEKRQSVAFWCNPISGHATLYWYQQILGQGPKLLIQFQNNGVVDDSQLPKDRFSAERLKGVDSTLKIQPAKLEDSAVYLCASSLGSGRYNEQFFGPGTRLTVL.

The chain combines TRBV5-1 with TRBJ2-7; TRBD2 aligns across 11 bases. CDR1 and CDR2 (germline): SGHRS, YFSETQ. With V trimmed by 3 bases and J by 3 bases, 5 bases remained unmatched. The CDR3 loop spans 15 amino acids. The CDR3 reads CASSSGTSGYYEQYF. The CDR3 bases are TGCGCCAGCAGCTCGGGGACTAGCGGATACTACGAGCAGTACTTC.

The J gene is TRBJ2-3, the V gene TRBV29-1, with D perhaps TRBD1 (8 bases). The V end lost 7 bases, the J end lost 0 bases, and 17 bases lay between the germline ends. Germline assignment: CDR1 SQVTM and CDR2 ANQGSEA. This CDR3 is 15 amino acids long. CDR3 region: CSGNTGGASTDTQYF. The DNA for the CDR3 is TGCAGCGGAAACACAGGGGGGGCTAGCACAGATACGCAGTATTTT.

This clone turned up a few times. The chain recombines TRBV12-3 or TRBV12-4 with TRBJ1-5; D gene uncertain. The CDR3 extends over 13 amino acids. The V gene lost 4 bases and the J gene lost 6 bases, with 10 bases spanning the gap. The CDR3 DNA follows: TGTGCCAGCAGTTCGGGGTATCTTCAGCCCCAGCATTTT. Protein sequence: CASSSGYLQPQHF.

In its sample, this clone was seen once. This chain uses TRBV27 with TRBJ1-6; D perhaps matches TRBD1 (6 bases). This CDR3 has 17 residues. The ends were cut back, 8 bases at V and 6 bases at J, with 23 bases in the middle. The germline V gene has CDR1 MNHEY and CDR2 SMNVEV (reference sequence). The CDR3 DNA reads as TGTGCCAGCCGGCTCCGAGGCCGGGACACTCCTAATTCACCCCTCCACTTT. This translates into CASRLRGRDTPNSPLHF.

The V call is TRBV27, the J call TRBJ2-1, with a possible D match to TRBD2 (6 bases). CDR1 MNHEY and CDR2 SMNVEV come from the germline V gene (reference sequence). V was cut by 4 bases and J by 4 bases, with 14 bases left in between. This CDR3 is 15 amino acids long. In DNA, the CDR3 is TGTGCCAGCAGTTATAGCGGATCCTATTACAATGAGCAGTTCTTC. It yields the protein CASSYSGSYYNEQFF.

This chain joins TRBV29-1 and TRBJ2-2; maybe TRBD1 (6 bases). Trimming shortened V by 0 bases and J by 8 bases, and 13 bases separated the two germline ends. This CDR3 comprises 14 residues. CDR1 is SQVTM and CDR2 is ANQGSEA in the germline V gene. CDR3 in DNA: TGCAGCGTTGAAGACCACAGGGTCTTGGGGGAGCTGTTTTTT. Its translation: CSVEDHRVLGELFF.

The chain has TRBV6-5 and TRBJ1-1; the D gene is possibly TRBD1 (6 bases). The CDR3 is 13 amino acids. From germline, CDR1 is MNHEY and CDR2 SVGAGI. Trimming took 6 bases from V and 1 from J, leaving 9 bases between them. The CDR3, as DNA: TGTGCCAGCAGATTACAGGGGAACACTGAAGCTTTCTTT. This sequence encodes CASRLQGNTEAFF.

The genes are TRBV19 and TRBJ1-5; tentative D call: TRBD1 (5 bases). CDR1 LNHDA and CDR2 SQIVND come from the germline V gene (reference sequence). The V end was cut by 3 bases, the J end by 5 bases, with 14 bases between. The CDR3 consists of 15 residues. The CDR3 coding sequence is TGTGCCAGTAGTATCCGGCAGGGAAAAGATCAGCCCCAGCATTTT. It yields the protein CASSIRQGKDQPQHF.

This clone was recorded once. This CDR3 reads CASSISDGNTQYF. Here the CDR3 DNA reads TGTGCCAGTAGTATATCGGACGGGAATACGCAGTATTTT. The chain carries TRBV19 and TRBJ2-3, with D possibly being TRBD2 (5 bases). V was trimmed by 2 bases and J by 7 bases, leaving 10 bases between them. The CDR3 length is 13 residues. Germline CDR1 LNHDA, CDR2 SQIVND (reference sequence).

The CDR3: CASSAPDRFSYEQYF. The CDR3 coding sequence is TGTGCCAGCAGCGCCCCGGACAGATTCTCCTACGAGCAGTACTTC. V and J are TRBV7-2 and TRBJ2-7; D is possibly TRBD1 (6 bases). The V end was cut by 5 bases, the J end by 0 bases, with 14 bases between. The CDR3 has 15 amino acids. Germline loops: CDR1 SGHTA, CDR2 FQGNSA.